This TCR beta chain was retrieved from a study of PD-1 blockade in classical Hodgkin lymphoma. Germline CDR1 and CDR2: SEHNR and FQNEAQ (reference sequence). There are 14 residues in the CDR3. Trimming shortened V by 6 bases and J by 8 bases, and 19 bases separated the two germline ends. This clone was seen just once. The data were produced by immunoSEQ multiplex PCR, yet TCRdb's version contains in-frame clones alone and is incomplete. The sample yields tens of thousands of clones, around 90% seen once. Time point indicated: cycle 4 day 1 (C4D1), after five to seven weeks of nivolumab. Patients all relapsed after autologous stem cell transplantation, and there was variation in brentuximab vedotin exposure.

This rearrangement joins TRBV7-9 to TRBJ1-1, with D possibly TRBD1 on 5 matching bases. The TCR was taken from a human donor with classical Hodgkin lymphoma. This specimen consisted of peripheral blood mononuclear cells (PBMCs), obtained before the fourth cycle of nivolumab. This CDR3 reads CASRNPGLPLEAFF. CDR3 nucleotide sequence: TGTGCCAGCAGAAACCCGGGACTTCCCTTAGAAGCTTTCTTT. The full variable domain, completed using reference TRBV7-9 and TRBJ1-1, is DTGVSQNPRHKITKRGQNVTFRCDPISEHNRLYWYRQTLGQGPEFLTYFQNEAQLEKSRLLSDRFSAERPKGSFSTLEIQRTEQGDSAMYLCASRNPGLPLEAFFGQGTRLTVV.